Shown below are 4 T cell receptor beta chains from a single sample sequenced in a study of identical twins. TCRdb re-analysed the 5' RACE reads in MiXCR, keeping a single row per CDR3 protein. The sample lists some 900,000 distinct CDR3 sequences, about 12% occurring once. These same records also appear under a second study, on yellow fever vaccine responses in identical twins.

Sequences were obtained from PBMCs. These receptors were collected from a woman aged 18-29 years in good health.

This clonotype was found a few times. In DNA form, the CDR3 reads TGTGCCAGCAGGGACTATTACGAGCAGTACGTC. It specifies CASRDYYEQYV. V gene TRBV11-2 combines with J gene TRBJ2-7; D perhaps matches TRBD2 (6 bases). The germline V gene encodes CDR1 SGHAT and CDR2 FQNNGV. There are 11 residues in the CDR3. Trimming removed 6 bases at V and 4 bases at J, with 7 bases between.

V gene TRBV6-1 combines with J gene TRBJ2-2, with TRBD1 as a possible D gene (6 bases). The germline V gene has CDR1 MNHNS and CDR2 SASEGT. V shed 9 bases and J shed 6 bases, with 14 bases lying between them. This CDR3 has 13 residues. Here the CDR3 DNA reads TGTGCCAGGGGGGCGCCCTGGTCCGGGGAGCTGTTTTTT. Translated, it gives CARGAPWSGELFF.

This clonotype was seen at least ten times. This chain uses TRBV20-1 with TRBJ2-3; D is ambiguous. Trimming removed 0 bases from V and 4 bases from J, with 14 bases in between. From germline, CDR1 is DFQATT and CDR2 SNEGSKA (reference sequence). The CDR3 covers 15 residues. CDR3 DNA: TGCAGTGCTAGAGATCCGCGGTCTGGCGCAGATACGCAGTATTTT. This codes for CSARDPRSGADTQYF.

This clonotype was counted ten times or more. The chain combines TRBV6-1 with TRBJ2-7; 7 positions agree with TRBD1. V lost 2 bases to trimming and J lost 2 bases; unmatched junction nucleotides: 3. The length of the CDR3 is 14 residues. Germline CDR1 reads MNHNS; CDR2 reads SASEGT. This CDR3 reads CASSEQGEAYEQYF. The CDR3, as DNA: TGTGCCAGCAGTGAACAGGGGGAAGCCTACGAGCAGTACTTC.